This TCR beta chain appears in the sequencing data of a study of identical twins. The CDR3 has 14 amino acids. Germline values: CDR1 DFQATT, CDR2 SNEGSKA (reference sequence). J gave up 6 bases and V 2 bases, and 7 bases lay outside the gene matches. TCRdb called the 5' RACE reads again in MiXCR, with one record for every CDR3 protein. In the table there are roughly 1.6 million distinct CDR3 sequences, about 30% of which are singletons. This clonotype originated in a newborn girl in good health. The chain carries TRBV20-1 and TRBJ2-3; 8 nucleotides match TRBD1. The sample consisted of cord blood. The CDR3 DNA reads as TGCAGTGCTAGATACGGGACAGGAGGGGATACGCAGTATTTT. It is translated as CSARYGTGGDTQYF.